The clone carrying this T cell receptor (beta chain) has just one count. The CDR3 consists of 17 residues. The trim removed 0 bases at V and 0 bases at J, leaving 6 bases unmatched. Germline lookup yields CDR1 SGHTS and CDR2 YDEGEE. TCRdb keeps only in-frame clones here, not all; method: immunoSEQ multiplex PCR. The sample consists of some 70,000 clones, nearly 98% of them appearing once. This record comes from a study of technical replicates of blood from several donors. This TCR was recovered from a human donor in good health. The chain couples TRBV5-8 to TRBJ2-3, with TRBD2 matching 8 bases. The sample was T cells isolated from PBMCs. CDR3 residues: CASSLGAGGSSTDTQYF. CDR3 nucleotides: TGTGCCAGCAGCTTGGGGGCGGGAGGATCTAGCACAGATACGCAGTATTTT.